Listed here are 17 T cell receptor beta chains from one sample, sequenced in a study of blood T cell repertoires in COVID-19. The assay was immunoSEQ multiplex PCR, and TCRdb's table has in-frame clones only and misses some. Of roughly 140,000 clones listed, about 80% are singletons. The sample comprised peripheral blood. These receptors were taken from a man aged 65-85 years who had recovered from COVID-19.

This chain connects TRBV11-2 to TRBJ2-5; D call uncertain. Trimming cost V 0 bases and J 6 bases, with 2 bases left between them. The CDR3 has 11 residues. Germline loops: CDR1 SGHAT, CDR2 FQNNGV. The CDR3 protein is CASSLDKTQYF. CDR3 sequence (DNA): TGTGCCAGCAGCTTAGACAAGACCCAGTACTTC.

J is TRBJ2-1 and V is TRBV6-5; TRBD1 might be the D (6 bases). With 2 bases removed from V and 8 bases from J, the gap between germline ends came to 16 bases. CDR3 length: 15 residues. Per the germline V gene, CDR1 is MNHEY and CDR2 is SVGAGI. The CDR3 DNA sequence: TGTGCCAGCAGTTACCTGACAGGTCCGGTCCATGAGCAGTTCTTC. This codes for CASSYLTGPVHEQFF.

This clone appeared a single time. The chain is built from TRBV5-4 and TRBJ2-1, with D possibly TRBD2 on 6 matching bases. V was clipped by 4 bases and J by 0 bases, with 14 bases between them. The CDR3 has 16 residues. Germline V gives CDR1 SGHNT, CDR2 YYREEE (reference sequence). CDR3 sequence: CASSTGTLSSYNEQFF. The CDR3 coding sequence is TGTGCCAGCAGCACCGGGACTCTCAGCTCCTACAATGAGCAGTTCTTC.

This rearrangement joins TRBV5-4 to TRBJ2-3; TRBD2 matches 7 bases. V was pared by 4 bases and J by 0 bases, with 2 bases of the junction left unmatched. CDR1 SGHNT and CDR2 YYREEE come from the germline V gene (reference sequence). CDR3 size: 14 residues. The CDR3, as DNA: TGTGCCAGCAGCCCGCGGGAGAGCACAGATACGCAGTATTTT. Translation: CASSPRESTDTQYF.

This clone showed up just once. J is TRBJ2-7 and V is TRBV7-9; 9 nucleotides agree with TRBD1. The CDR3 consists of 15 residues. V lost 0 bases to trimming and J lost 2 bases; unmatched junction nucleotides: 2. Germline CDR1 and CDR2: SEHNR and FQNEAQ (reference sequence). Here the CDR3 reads CASSLAGTGTYEQYF. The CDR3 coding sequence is TGTGCCAGCAGCTTAGCCGGGACAGGGACCTACGAGCAGTACTTC.

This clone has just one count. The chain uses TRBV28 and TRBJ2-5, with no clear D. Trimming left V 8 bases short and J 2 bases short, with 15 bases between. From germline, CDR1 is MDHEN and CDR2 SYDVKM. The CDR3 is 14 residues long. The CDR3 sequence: CASQTLENQETQYF. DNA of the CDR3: TGTGCCAGCCAAACTTTAGAGAATCAAGAGACCCAGTACTTC.

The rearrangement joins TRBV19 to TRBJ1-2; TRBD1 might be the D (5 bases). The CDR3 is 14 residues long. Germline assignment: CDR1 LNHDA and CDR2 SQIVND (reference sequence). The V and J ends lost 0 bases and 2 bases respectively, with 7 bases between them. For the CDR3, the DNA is TGTGCCAGTAGTATAGACGGACAAAACTATGGCTACACCTTC. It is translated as CASSIDGQNYGYTF.

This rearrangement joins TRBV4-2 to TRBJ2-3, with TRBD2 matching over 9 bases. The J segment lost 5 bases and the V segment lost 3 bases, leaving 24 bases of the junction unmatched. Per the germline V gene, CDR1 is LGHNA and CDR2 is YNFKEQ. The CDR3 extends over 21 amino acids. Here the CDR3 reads CASSHPNGDSGSPPSEDTQYF. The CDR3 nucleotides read TGTGCCAGCAGCCATCCCAACGGGGATAGCGGGAGCCCCCCTTCAGAAGATACGCAGTATTTT.

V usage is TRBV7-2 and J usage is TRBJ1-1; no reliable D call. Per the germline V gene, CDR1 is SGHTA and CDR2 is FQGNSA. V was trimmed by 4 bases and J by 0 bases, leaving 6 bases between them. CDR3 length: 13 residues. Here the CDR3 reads CASSYTLNTEAFF. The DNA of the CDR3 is TGTGCCAGCAGCTACACACTGAACACTGAAGCTTTCTTT.

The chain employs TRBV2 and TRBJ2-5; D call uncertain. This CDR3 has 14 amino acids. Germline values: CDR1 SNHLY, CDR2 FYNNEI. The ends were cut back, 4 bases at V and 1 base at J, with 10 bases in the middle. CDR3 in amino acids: CASSVQSLQETQYF. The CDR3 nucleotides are TGTGCCAGCAGTGTACAATCCCTCCAAGAGACCCAGTACTTC.

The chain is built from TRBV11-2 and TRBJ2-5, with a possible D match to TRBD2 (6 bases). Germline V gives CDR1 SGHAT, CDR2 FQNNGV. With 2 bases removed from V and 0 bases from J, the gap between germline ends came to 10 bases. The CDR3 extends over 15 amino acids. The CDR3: CASSLFPSDQETQYF. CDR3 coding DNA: TGTGCCAGCAGCTTATTTCCTAGCGACCAAGAGACCCAGTACTTC.

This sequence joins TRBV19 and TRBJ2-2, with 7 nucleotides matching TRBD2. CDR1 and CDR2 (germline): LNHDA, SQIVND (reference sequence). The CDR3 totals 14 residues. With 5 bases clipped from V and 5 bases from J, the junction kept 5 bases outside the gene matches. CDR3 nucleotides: TGTGCCAGTAGTGGCGGGGGTTGGACCGGGGAGCTGTTTTTT. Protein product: CASSGGGWTGELFF.

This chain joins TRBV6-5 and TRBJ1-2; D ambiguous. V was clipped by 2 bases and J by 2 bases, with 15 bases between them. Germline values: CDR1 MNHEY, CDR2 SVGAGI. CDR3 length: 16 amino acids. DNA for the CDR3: TGTGCCAGCAGTTACACCGGGTCAACTCTGAACTATGGCTACACCTTC. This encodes CASSYTGSTLNYGYTF.

CDR3 nucleotides: TGTGCCAGCAGCCCCCTCCGGACTAGCGGATACAATGAGCAGTTCTTC. Its protein is CASSPLRTSGYNEQFF. The rearrangement uses TRBV11-1 and TRBJ2-1; 10 bases align to TRBD2. Germline CDR1 and CDR2: SGHAT and FQDESV (reference sequence). The CDR3 contains 16 residues. Trimming removed 5 bases from V and 4 bases from J; junction bases left unmatched: 8.

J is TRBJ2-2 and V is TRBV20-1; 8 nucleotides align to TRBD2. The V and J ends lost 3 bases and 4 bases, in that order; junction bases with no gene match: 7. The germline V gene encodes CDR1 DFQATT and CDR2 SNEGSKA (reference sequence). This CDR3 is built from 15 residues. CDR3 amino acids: CSASNPGRGTGELFF. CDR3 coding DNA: TGCAGTGCTAGTAACCCCGGGAGGGGCACCGGGGAGCTGTTTTTT.

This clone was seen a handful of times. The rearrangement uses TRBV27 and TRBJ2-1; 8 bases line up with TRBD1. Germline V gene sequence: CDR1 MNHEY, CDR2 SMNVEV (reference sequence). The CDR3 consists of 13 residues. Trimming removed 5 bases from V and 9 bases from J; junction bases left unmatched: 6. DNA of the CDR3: TGTGCCAGCAGTATCCTCAGGGGGCCTGAGCAGTTCTTC. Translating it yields CASSILRGPEQFF.

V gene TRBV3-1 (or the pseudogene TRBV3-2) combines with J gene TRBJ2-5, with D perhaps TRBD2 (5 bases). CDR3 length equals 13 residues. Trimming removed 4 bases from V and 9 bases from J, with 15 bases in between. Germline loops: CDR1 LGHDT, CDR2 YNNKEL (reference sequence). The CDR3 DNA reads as TGTGCCAGCAGCCGATTAAGGGAGTTGGCCCAGTACTTC. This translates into CASSRLRELAQYF.